This is a list of T cell receptor beta chains from one sample in a study of shared clonotypes between healthy human individuals. Generated by immunoSEQ multiplex PCR, the TCRdb table keeps only in-frame clones and is missing some. The data show 2 million to 2.5 million clones, roughly 95% seen once. Sequenced input: naive CD4+ T cells sorted from blood. The receptors were sampled from a man between 18 and 35 years old in good health. CDR3s include the opening cysteine and the closing phenylalanine or tryptophan. The D gene is left open where the match is weak.

V	J	D	DNA	CDR3
TRBV18	TRBJ1-2	-	TGTGCCAGCTCACCAGTGGCAGACCCCTATGGCTACACCTTC	CASSPVADPYGYTF
TRBV11-2	TRBJ2-7	-	TGTGCCAGCAGCTCGCTTAGCGGAACCCCCTACGAGCAGTACTTC	CASSSLSGTPYEQYF
TRBV19	TRBJ2-1	TRBD2	TGTGCCAGTAACCCTAGCGGGAGGCACAATGAGCAGTTCTTC	CASNPSGRHNEQFF
TRBV7-2	TRBJ1-5	TRBD1	TGTGCCAGCAGCTCCACAGGGGGCCCTCAGCCCCAGCATTTT	CASSSTGGPQPQHF
TRBV5-1	TRBJ2-7	-	TGCGCCAGCAGCTTACGGGGAGAGAGCTCCTACGAGCAGTACTTC	CASSLRGESSYEQYF
TRBV18	TRBJ1-1	-	TGTGCCAGCTCACAGGACGGAAAGAACACTGAAGCTTTCTTT	CASSQDGKNTEAFF
TRBV30	TRBJ1-4	TRBD1	TGTGCCTGGAAGCGACAGGGCCAACCTAATGAAAAACTGTTTTTT	CAWKRQGQPNEKLFF
TRBV19	TRBJ2-5	TRBD1	TGTGCCAGTAGCCCTGAGGGACAGCCCTGGGAGACCCAGTACTTC	CASSPEGQPWETQYF
TRBV5-1	TRBJ2-3	-	TGCGCCAGCAGCTTTAGCGAATTCACAGATACGCAGTATTTT	CASSFSEFTDTQYF
TRBV29-1	TRBJ1-2	-	TGCAGTACCGGGGGAAACTATGGCTACACCTTC	CSTGGNYGYTF
TRBV19	TRBJ2-2	TRBD2	TGTGCCAGTAGTATTGTCGAGCGGGGTGCCGGGGAGCTGTTTTTT	CASSIVERGAGELFF